Following are 13 T cell receptor beta chains from one sample sequenced in a study of blood T cell repertoires in COVID-19. Produced via immunoSEQ multiplex PCR; TCRdb's table is partial and in-frame only. The repertoire holds about 240,000 clones, with around 88% as singletons. The sequenced sample was PBMCs or T cells enriched from blood (not recorded which). The receptor set was obtained from a woman aged 30 to 39 who had recovered from COVID-19.

The V and J genes are TRBV2 and TRBJ2-1; TRBD1 might be the D (6 bases). V shed 8 bases and J shed 9 bases, with 17 bases lying between them. Germline lookup yields CDR1 SNHLY and CDR2 FYNNEI. The CDR3 is 13 amino acids. The CDR3 reads CASDEQGRGEQFF. CDR3 nucleotide sequence: TGTGCCAGCGATGAACAGGGAAGGGGTGAGCAGTTCTTC.

The V and J genes are TRBV9 and TRBJ2-4, with TRBD2 identical over 7 bases. The junction had 10 bases not matched to a gene; V was cut back by 0 bases and J by 10 bases. This CDR3 has 15 amino acids. Per the germline V gene, CDR1 is SGDLS and CDR2 is YYNGEE. The CDR3 is CASSVEGRGNGIQYF. Here the CDR3 DNA reads TGTGCCAGCAGCGTAGAAGGGAGGGGAAATGGGATTCAGTACTTC.

This rearrangement joins TRBV4-1 to TRBJ1-2; D possibly corresponds to TRBD1 (5 bases). The CDR3 extends over 19 amino acids. The V gene's germline CDR1 is MGHRA and CDR2 YSYEKL. V lost 0 bases to trimming and J lost 8 bases, with 28 bases between them. The chain's CDR3 is CASSQDHLRGKGPYEGYTF. The DNA for the CDR3 is TGCGCCAGCAGCCAAGATCATCTTAGGGGTAAGGGGCCTTATGAAGGCTACACCTTC.

The rearrangement links TRBV7-2 to TRBJ2-7, with 13 bases fitting TRBD2. The CDR3 totals 15 residues. Trimming cost V 4 bases and J 4 bases; bases outside gene matches: 4. CDR1 SGHTA and CDR2 FQGNSA come from the germline V gene. The CDR3 here is CASSSGLAGQYEQYF. For the CDR3, the DNA is TGTGCCAGCAGCTCGGGACTAGCGGGGCAATACGAGCAGTACTTC.

J is TRBJ2-3 and V is TRBV7-8, with D perhaps matching TRBD1 (6 bases). Trimming took 5 bases from V and 5 from J, leaving 17 bases between them. This CDR3 is built from 15 residues. The germline V gene has CDR1 SGHVS and CDR2 FQNEAQ. The CDR3 sequence: CASSRNREQRDTQYF. The CDR3 coding sequence is TGTGCCAGCAGCAGGAACAGGGAACAACGAGATACGCAGTATTTT. The full variable domain, in which reference TRBV7-8 and TRBJ2-3 provide the parts outside the CDR3, is GAGVSQSPRYKVAKRGQDVALRCDPISGHVSLFWYQQALGQGPEFLTYFQNEAQLDKSGLPSDRFFAERPEGSVSTLKIQRTQQEDSAVYLCASSRNREQRDTQYFGPGTRLTVL.

The V call is TRBV9, the J call TRBJ1-1; D is possibly TRBD1 (6 bases). In germline, CDR1 is SGDLS, CDR2 YYNGEE. The CDR3 covers 14 residues. The V gene lost 3 bases and the J gene lost 5 bases, with 14 bases spanning the gap. CDR3 nucleotide sequence: TGTGCCAGCAGCGAGGGGACAATCCCGACTGAAGCTTTCTTT. The encoded protein is CASSEGTIPTEAFF.

The V call is TRBV6-6, the J call TRBJ1-2, with 8 bases that match TRBD1. There are 16 residues in the CDR3. The germline CDR1 and CDR2 sequences are MNHNY and SVGAGI (reference sequence). Trimming removed 5 bases from V and 4 bases from J; junction bases left unmatched: 12. The CDR3 region is CASSPGQGSYPYGYTF. In DNA form, the CDR3 reads TGTGCCAGCAGTCCCGGACAGGGATCCTATCCCTATGGCTACACCTTC.

The CDR3 here is CASSLTSGSRETQYF. CDR3 coding DNA: TGTGCCAGCAGTCTGACTAGCGGGAGTAGGGAGACCCAGTACTTC. This chain uses TRBV27 with TRBJ2-5; 12 positions match TRBD2. The CDR3 sequence is 15 residues long. Per germline, CDR1 MNHEY and CDR2 SMNVEV (reference sequence). V lost 5 bases, J lost 5 bases, and 6 bases stayed unmatched.

In this sample, this clone turned up a few times. The chain is built from TRBV7-2 and TRBJ1-1, with D unclear. From germline, CDR1 is SGHTA and CDR2 FQGNSA. The CDR3 length is 14 residues. V was cut by 3 bases and J by 0 bases, with 8 bases left in between. The CDR3 region is CASSFRFMNTEAFF. In DNA form, the CDR3 reads TGTGCCAGCAGCTTTAGATTCATGAACACTGAAGCTTTCTTT.

This clone has a single count. The chain combines TRBV12-3 or TRBV12-4 with TRBJ1-1, with D possibly being TRBD1 (5 bases). This CDR3 has 12 amino acids. Deletions cut 7 bases from V and 5 bases from J, with 11 bases between. The CDR3 region is CASTLRGTEAFF. CDR3 sequence (DNA): TGTGCCAGCACCCTCCGGGGGACTGAAGCTTTCTTT.

This chain joins TRBV2 and TRBJ1-2; D is ambiguous. Germline CDR1 is SNHLY and CDR2 is FYNNEI. V was trimmed by 8 bases and J by 7 bases, leaving 8 bases between them. The CDR3 extends over 10 amino acids. CDR3 nucleotides: TGTGCCAGCCTCTACGGTGGCTACACCTTC. Protein: CASLYGGYTF.

The chain has TRBV7-9 and TRBJ2-7; D perhaps matches TRBD1 (5 bases). The V gene lost 3 bases and the J gene lost 3 bases, with 6 bases spanning the gap. Germline V lookup: CDR1 SEHNR, CDR2 FQNEAQ (reference sequence). The CDR3 contains 12 residues. DNA for the CDR3: TGTGCCAGCAGCTTGGACAACTACGAGCAGTACTTC. This sequence encodes CASSLDNYEQYF.

The chain joins TRBV6-5 to TRBJ1-2, with a weak D call TRBD1 (5 bases). V lost 0 bases, J lost 6 bases, and 8 bases lay in between. Per germline, CDR1 MNHEY and CDR2 SVGAGI. CDR3 length: 13 residues. This CDR3 is CASSYSGPDGYTF. DNA for the CDR3: TGTGCCAGCAGTTACTCGGGGCCAGATGGCTACACCTTC.